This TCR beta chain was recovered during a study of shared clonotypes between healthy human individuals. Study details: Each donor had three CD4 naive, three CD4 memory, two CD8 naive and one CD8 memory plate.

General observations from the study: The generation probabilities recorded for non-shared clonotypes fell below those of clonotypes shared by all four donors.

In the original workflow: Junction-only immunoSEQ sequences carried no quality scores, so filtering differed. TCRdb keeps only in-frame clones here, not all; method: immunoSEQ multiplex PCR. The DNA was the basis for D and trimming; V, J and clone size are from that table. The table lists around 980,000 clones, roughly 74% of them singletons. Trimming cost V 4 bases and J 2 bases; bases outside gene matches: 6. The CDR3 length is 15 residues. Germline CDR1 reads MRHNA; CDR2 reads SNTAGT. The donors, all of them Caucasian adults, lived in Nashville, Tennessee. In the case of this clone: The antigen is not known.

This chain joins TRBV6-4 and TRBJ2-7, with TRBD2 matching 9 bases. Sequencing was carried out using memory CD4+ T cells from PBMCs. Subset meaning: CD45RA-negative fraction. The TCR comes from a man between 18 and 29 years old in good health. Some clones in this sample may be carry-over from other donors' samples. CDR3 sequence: CASSVQRGRAYEQYF. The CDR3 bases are TGTGCCAGCAGTGTCCAGCGCGGGAGGGCCTACGAGCAGTACTTC.